The 3 T cell receptor beta chains below were found in one sample sequenced in a study of cytomegalovirus exposure and HLA in healthy donors. The PCR used 60 Vbeta and 13 Jbeta primers. Clones were sequenced by immunoSEQ multiplex PCR, and TCRdb holds only the in-frame ones, with some missing. This sample has about 200,000 clones, with 70% to 80% found just once. Specimen: PBMCs. The receptors were gathered from a girl between 2 and 10 years old in good health and CMV-seronegative.

The chain has TRBV19 and TRBJ1-2, with TRBD1 identical over 8 bases. Germline V gene lookup returns CDR1 LNHDA and CDR2 SQIVND (reference sequence). This CDR3 has 15 amino acids. Trimming at V came to 7 bases and at J to 3 bases, leaving 10 bases not matched to a gene. CDR3 sequence reads: CASTSGQGRYYGYTF. The CDR3 coding sequence is TGTGCCAGTACCTCAGGACAGGGAAGGTACTATGGCTACACCTTC. The whole variable domain, remainder taken from reference TRBV19 and TRBJ1-2, is DGGITQSPKYLFRKEGQNVTLSCEQNLNHDAMYWYRQDPGQGLRLIYYSQIVNDFQKGDIAEGYSVSREKKESFPLTVTSAQKNPTAFYLCASTSGQGRYYGYTFGSGTRLTVV.

This clone turned up a few times. This chain uses TRBV4-1 with TRBJ1-1, with D possibly being TRBD1 (5 bases). Germline V lookup: CDR1 MGHRA, CDR2 YSYEKL. V shed 3 bases and J shed 4 bases, with 9 bases lying between them. The length of the CDR3 is 13 residues. DNA for the CDR3: TGCGCCAGCAGCCATCCGGGGGGCACTGAAGCTTTCTTT. It is translated as CASSHPGGTEAFF.

This clone has only a few counts. The gene calls are TRBV27 and TRBJ1-5; maybe TRBD1 (5 bases). Germline CDR1 is MNHEY and CDR2 is SMNVEV (reference sequence). V lost 4 bases and J lost 5, with 18 bases in between. The CDR3 runs 16 residues. The CDR3, as DNA: TGTGCCAGCAGTTCAGAAGGCAGACGGGGGGATCAGCCCCAGCATTTT. This translates into CASSSEGRRGDQPQHF.